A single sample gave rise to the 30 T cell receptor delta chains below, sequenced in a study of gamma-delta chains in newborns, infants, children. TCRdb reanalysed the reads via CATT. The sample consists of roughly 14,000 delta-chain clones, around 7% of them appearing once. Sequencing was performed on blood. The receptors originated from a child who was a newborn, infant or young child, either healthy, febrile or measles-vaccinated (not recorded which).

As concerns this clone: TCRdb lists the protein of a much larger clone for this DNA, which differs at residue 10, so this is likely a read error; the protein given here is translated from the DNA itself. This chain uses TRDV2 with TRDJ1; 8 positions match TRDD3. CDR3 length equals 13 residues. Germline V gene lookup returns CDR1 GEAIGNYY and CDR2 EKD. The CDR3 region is CACDTWGMDRLIF. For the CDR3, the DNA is TGTGCCTGTGACACCTGGGGGATGGATAGACTCATCTTT.

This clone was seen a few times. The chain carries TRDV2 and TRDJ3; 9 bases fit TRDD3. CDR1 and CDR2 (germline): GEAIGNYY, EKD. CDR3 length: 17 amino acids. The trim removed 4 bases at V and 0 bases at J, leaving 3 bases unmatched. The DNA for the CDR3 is TGTGCCTGTGAAAGTGGGGGATACTCCTGGGACACCCGACAGATGTTTTTC. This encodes CACESGGYSWDTRQMFF.

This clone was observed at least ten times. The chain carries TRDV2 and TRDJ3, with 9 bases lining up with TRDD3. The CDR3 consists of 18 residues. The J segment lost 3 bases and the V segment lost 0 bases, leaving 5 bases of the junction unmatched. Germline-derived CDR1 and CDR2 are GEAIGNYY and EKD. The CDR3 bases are TGTGCCTGTGACACCGTCGGGGATACGATCTGGGACACCCGACAGATGTTTTTC. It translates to CACDTVGDTIWDTRQMFF.

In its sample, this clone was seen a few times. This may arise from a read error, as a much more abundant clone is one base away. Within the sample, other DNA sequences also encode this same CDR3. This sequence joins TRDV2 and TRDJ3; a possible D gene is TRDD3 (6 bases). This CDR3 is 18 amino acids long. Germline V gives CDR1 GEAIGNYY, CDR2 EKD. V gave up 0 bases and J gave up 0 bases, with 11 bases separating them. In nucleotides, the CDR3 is TGTGCCTGTGACACCGTGCTGGGGAGCTCCTGGGACACCCGACAGATGTTTTTC. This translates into CACDTVLGSSWDTRQMFF.

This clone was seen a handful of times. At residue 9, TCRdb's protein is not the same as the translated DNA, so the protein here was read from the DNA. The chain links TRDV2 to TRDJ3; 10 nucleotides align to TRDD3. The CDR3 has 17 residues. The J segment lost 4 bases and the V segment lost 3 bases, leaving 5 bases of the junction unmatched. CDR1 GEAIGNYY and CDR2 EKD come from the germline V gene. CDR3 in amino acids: CACDLLGDLWDTRQMFF. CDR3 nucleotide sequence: TGTGCCTGTGACTTACTGGGGGATCTTTGGGACACCCGACAGATGTTTTTC.

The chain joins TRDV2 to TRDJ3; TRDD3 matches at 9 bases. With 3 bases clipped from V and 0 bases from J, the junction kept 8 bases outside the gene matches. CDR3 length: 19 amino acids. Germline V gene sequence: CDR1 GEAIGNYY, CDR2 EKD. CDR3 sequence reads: CACDPTGGRSSWDTRQMFF. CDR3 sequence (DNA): TGTGCCTGTGACCCGACTGGGGGACGAAGCTCCTGGGACACCCGACAGATGTTTTTC.

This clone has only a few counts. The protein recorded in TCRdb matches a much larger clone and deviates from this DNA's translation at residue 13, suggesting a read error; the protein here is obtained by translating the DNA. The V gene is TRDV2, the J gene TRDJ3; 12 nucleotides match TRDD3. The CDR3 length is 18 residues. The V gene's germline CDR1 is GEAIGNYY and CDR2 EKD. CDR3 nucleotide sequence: TGTGCCTGTGACACCGTACTGGGGGATACCTGGGACCCCCGACAGATGTTTTTC. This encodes CACDTVLGDTWDPRQMFF.

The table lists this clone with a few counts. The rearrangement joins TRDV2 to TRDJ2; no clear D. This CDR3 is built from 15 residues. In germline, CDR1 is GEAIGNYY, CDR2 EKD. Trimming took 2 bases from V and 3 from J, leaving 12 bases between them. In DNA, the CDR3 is TGTGCCTGTGACATCGTCGGGGCCCTGACAGCACAACTCTTCTTT. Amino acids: CACDIVGALTAQLFF.

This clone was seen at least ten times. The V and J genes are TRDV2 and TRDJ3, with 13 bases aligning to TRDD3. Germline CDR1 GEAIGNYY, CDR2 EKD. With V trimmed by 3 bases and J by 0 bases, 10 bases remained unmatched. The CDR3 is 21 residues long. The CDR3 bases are TGTGCCTGTGACCCCGCGATTACTGGGGGATACGCCTCCTGGGACACCCGACAGATGTTTTTC. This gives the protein CACDPAITGGYASWDTRQMFF.

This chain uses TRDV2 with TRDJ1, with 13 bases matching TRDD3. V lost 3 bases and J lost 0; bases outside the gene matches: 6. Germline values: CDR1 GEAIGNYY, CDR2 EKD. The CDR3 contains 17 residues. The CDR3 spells CACDEVLGDTYTDKLIF. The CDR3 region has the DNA TGTGCCTGTGACGAGGTACTGGGGGATACGTACACCGATAAACTCATCTTT.

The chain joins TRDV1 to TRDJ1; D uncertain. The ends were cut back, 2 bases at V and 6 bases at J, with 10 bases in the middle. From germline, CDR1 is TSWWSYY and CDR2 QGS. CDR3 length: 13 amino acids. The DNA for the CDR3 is TGTGCTCTTGGGGAATTTTCCGGATATAAACTCATCTTT. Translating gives CALGEFSGYKLIF.

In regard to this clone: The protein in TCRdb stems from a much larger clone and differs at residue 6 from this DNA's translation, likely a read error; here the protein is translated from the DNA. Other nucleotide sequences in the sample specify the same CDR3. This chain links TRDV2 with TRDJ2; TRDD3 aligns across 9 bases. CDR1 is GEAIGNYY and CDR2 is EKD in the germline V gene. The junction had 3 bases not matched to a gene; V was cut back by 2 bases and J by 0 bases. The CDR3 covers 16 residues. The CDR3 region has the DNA TGTGCCTGTGACAGTATGGGGGATACTTTGACAGCACAACTCTTCTTT. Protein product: CACDSMGDTLTAQLFF.

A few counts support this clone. CDR3 residues: CACDTVGFTGGYSWDTRQMFF. Written as DNA, the CDR3 is TGTGCCTGTGACACCGTCGGATTTACTGGGGGATACTCCTGGGACACCCGACAGATGTTTTTC. The chain is built from TRDV2 and TRDJ3, with 11 bases fitting TRDD3. CDR1 and CDR2 (germline): GEAIGNYY, EKD. J gave up 0 bases and V 0 bases, and 9 bases lay outside the gene matches. This CDR3 spans 21 amino acids.

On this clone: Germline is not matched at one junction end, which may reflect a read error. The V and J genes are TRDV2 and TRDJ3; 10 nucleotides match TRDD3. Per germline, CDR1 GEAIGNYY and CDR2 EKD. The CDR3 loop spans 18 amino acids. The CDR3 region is CACDILGDSRWNTRQMFF. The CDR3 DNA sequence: TGTGCCTGTGACATACTGGGGGATTCTCGCTGGAACACCCGACAGATGTTTTTC.

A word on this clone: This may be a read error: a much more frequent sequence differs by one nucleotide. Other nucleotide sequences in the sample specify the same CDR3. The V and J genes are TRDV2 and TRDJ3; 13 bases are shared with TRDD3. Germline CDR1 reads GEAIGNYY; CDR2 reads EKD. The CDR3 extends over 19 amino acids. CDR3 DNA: TGTGCCTGCGACACCGTACTGGGGGATACGTCCTGGGACACCCGACAGATGTTTTTC. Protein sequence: CACDTVLGDTSWDTRQMFF.

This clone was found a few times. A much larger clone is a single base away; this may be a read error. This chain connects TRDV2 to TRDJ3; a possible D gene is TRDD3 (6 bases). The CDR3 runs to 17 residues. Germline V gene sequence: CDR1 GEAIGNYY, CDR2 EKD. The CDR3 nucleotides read TGTGCCTGTGACAGTACTGGGAGCTCCTGGGGCACCCGACAGATGTTTTTC. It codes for CACDSTGSSWGTRQMFF.

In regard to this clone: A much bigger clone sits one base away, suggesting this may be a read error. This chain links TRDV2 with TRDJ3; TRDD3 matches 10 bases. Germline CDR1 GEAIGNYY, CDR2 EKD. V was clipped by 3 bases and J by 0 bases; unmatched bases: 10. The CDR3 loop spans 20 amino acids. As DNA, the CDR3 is TGTGCCTGTGACTCATTACTGGGGGATCCTGGCTCCTGGGACACCCGACAGATGTTTTTC. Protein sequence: CACDSLLGDPGSWDTRQMFF.

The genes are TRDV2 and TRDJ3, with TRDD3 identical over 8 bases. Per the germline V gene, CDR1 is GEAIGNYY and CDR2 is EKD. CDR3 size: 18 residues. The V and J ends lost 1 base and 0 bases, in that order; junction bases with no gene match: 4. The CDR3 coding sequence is TGTGCCTGTGACACAGCTCTGGGGGACTCCTGGGACACCCGACAGATGTTTTTC. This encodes CACDTALGDSWDTRQMFF.

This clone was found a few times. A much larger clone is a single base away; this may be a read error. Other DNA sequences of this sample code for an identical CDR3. The CDR3 DNA is TGTGCCTGCGACACCGTACTGGGGGGCAGCTCCTGGGACACCCGACAGATGTTTTTC. Encoded protein: CACDTVLGGSSWDTRQMFF. This sequence joins TRDV2 and TRDJ3, with 8 bases matching TRDD3. The CDR3 runs to 19 residues. From germline, CDR1 is GEAIGNYY and CDR2 EKD.

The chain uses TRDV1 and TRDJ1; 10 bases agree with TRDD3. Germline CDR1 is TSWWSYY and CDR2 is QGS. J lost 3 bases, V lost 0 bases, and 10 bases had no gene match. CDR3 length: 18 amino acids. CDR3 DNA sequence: TGTGCTCTTGGGGAACTCGGCTCAACTTGGGGGATACCCGATAAACTCATCTTT. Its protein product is CALGELGSTWGIPDKLIF.

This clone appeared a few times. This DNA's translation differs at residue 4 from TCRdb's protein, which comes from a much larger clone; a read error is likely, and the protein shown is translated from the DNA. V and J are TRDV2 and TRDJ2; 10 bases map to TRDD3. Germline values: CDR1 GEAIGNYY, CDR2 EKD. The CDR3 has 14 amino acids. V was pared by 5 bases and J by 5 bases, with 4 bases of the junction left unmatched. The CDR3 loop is CACGVLGDTAQLFF. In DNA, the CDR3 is TGTGCCTGTGGCGTACTGGGGGATACAGCACAACTCTTCTTT.

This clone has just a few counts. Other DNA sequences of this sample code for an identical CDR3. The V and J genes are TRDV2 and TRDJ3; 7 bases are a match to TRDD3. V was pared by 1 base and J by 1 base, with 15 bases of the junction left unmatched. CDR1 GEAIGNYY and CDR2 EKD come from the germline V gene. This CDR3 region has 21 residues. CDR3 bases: TGTGCCTGTGACACGAAGGGAGCTAGCGGGGGATTTTCCTGGGACACCCGACAGATGTTTTTC. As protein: CACDTKGASGGFSWDTRQMFF.

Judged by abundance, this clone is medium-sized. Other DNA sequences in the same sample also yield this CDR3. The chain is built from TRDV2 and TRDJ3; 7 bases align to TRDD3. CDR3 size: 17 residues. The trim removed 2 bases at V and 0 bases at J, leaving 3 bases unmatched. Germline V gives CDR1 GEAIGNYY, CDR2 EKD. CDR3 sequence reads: CACDILGSSWDTRQMFF. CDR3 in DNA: TGTGCCTGTGACATACTGGGGAGCTCCTGGGACACCCGACAGATGTTTTTC.

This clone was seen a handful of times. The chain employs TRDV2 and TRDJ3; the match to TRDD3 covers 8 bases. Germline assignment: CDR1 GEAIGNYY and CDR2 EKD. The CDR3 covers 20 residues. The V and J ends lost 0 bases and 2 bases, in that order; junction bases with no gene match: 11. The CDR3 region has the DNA TGTGCCTGTGACACCGTACTTCCTGGGGATACCCCCTGGGACACCCGACAGATGTTTTTC. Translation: CACDTVLPGDTPWDTRQMFF.

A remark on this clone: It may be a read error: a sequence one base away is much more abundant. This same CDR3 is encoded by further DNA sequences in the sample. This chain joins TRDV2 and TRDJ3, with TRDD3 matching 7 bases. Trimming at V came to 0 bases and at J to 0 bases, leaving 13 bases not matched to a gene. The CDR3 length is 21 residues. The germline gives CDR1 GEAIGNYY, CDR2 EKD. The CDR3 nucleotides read TGTGCCTGTGACACCGTCGCTGGGGGGCAACTAGACTCCTGGGACACCCGACAGATGTTTTTC. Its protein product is CACDTVAGGQLDSWDTRQMFF.

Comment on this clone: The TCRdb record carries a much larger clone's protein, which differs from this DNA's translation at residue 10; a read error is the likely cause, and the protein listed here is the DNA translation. The CDR3, as DNA: TGTGCCTGTGACACTGGGGGATACAGCGCCTGGGACACCCGACAGATGTTTTTC. This translates into CACDTGGYSAWDTRQMFF. V and J are TRDV2 and TRDJ3; TRDD3 aligns across 10 bases. The CDR3 consists of 18 residues. CDR1 is GEAIGNYY, CDR2 EKD, per germline. The J segment lost 2 bases and the V segment lost 1 base, leaving 4 bases of the junction unmatched.

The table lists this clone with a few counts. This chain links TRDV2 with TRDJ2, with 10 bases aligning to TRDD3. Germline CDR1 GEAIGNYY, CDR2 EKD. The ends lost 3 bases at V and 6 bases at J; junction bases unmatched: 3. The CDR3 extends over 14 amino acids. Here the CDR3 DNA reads TGTGCCTGTGACCAACTGGGGGATGCAGCACAACTCTTCTTT. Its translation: CACDQLGDAAQLFF.

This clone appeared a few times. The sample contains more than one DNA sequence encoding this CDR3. DNA of the CDR3: TGTGCCTGTGACACCGTTTTAGGGGATACCCGCTCCTGGGACACCCGACAGATGTTTTTC. Its translation is CACDTVLGDTRSWDTRQMFF. The gene calls are TRDV2 and TRDJ3; 8 bases fit TRDD3. V lost 0 bases and J lost 0; bases outside the gene matches: 9. There are 20 residues in the CDR3. CDR1 and CDR2 (germline): GEAIGNYY, EKD.

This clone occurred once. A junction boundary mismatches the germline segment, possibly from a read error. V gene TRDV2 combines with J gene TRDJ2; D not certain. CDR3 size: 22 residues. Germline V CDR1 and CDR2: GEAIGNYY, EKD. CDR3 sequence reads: CACRSRFSVKRIRDPLTSQLFF. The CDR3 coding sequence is TGTGCCTGTCGATCGCGCTTCTCCGTTAAGAGGATCCGCGATCCTTTGACATCACAACTCTTCTTT.

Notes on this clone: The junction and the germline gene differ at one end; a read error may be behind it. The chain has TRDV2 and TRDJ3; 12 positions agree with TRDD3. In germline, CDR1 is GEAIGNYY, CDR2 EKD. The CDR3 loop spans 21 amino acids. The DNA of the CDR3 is TGTGCCTGTGACACCGTTGATCTGGGGGATACGAGCTCCCGGGACACCCGACAGATGTTTTTC. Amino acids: CACDTVDLGDTSSRDTRQMFF.